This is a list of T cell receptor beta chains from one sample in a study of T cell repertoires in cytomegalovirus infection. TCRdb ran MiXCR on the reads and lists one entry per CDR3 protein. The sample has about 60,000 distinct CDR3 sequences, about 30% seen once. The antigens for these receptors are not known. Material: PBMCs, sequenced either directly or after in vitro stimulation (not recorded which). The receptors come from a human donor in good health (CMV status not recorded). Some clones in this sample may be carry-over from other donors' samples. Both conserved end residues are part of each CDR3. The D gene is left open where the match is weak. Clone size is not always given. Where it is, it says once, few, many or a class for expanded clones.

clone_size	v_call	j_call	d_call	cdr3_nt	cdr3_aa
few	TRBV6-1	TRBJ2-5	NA	TGTGCCAGCAATTTTGTCCAAGAGACCCAGTACTTC	CASNFVQETQYF
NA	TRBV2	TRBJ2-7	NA	TGTGCCGCCTACCTCGAGCAGTACTTC	CAAYLEQYF
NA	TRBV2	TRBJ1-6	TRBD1	TGTGCCAGCAGGGACAGGGAGGGATCACCCCTCCACTTT	CASRDREGSPLHF
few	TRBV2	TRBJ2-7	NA	TGTGCCAGCGGGAGATACGAGCAGTACTTC	CASGRYEQYF
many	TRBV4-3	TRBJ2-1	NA	TGCGCCAGCAGCCCTCTGCGGGACCGATCTACAGTGGATGAGCAGTTCTTC	CASSPLRDRSTVDEQFF
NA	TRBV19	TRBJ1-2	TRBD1	TGTGCCAGTAGTACCCTTCCCTCAACAGGGGTCTATGGCTACACCTTC	CASSTLPSTGVYGYTF
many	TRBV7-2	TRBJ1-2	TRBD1	TGTGCCAGCAGCCCCCGGGACAGGGACGGGGTGAAGGTTGGCTACACCTTC	CASSPRDRDGVKVGYTF
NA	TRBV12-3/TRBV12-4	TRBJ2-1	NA	TGTGCCAGCAGTGATTATAGTTTCGGCAATGAGCAGTTCTTC	CASSDYSFGNEQFF
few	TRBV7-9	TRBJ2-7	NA	TGTGCCAGCAGACTTACACGAGACGGGCGGGACGAGCAGTACTTC	CASRLTRDGRDEQYF
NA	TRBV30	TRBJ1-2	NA	TGTGCCTGGAGTGAAGCCTATGGCTACACCTTC	CAWSEAYGYTF
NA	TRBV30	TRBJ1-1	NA	TGTGCCTGGACAGACAGGTTGAACACTGAAGCTTTCTTT	CAWTDRLNTEAFF
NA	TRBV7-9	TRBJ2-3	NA	TGTGCCAGCAGGGATGGGATCACAGATACGCAGTATTTT	CASRDGITDTQYF
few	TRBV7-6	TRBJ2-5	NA	TGTGCCAGCAGCTTAGCAAGGGAGGAGACCCAGTACTTC	CASSLAREETQYF
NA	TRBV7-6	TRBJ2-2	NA	TGTGCCAGCAGCTTAGCGCTGAACACCGGGGAGCTGTTTTTT	CASSLALNTGELFF
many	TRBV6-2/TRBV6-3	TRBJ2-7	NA	TGTGCCAGCAGTTACCCCCCGACCGAGCAGTACTTC	CASSYPPTEQYF
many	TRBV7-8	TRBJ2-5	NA	TGTGCCAGCACCTACAGTGGTAGCCAAGAGACCCAGTACTTC	CASTYSGSQETQYF
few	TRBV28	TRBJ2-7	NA	TGTGCCAGCAGTTTCTTTGACGGAAACTACGAGCAGTACTTC	CASSFFDGNYEQYF
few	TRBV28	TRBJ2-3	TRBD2	TGTGCCAGCAGTAAAGGGATTGGACTAGCGGAGGATACGCAGTATTTT	CASSKGIGLAEDTQYF
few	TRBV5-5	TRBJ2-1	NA	TGTGCCAGCAGCTTGGCGTACCCTTACAATGAGCAGTTCTTC	CASSLAYPYNEQFF
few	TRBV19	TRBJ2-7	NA	TGTGCCAGTAGCTATAAGAGGATCAGTCAAGTCCTAGCCTACGAGCAGTACTTC	CASSYKRISQVLAYEQYF
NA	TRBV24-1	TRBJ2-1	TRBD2	TGTGCCACCAGTGATTCCCGGACTAGCGGGGCCTACAATGAGCAGTTCTTC	CATSDSRTSGAYNEQFF
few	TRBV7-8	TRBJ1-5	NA	TGTGCCAGCAGCCCACAGGGTTGGCCCCAGCATTTT	CASSPQGWPQHF
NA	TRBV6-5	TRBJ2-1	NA	TGTGCCAGCGGGAGGGGGTCCTACAATGAGCAGTTCTTC	CASGRGSYNEQFF
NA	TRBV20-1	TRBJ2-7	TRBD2	TGCAGTGCTAGAGGGGGTGGACTAGCGGGAGGGCGATCCTACGAGCAGTACTTC	CSARGGGLAGGRSYEQYF
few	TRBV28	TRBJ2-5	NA	TGTGCCAGCAGGACTCCGGGCGGAGAGACCCAGTACTTC	CASRTPGGETQYF
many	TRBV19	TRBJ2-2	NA	TGTGCCAGTAGTATAGTTCCGGGGGGCGCGTGGACCGGGGAGCTGTTTTTT	CASSIVPGGAWTGELFF
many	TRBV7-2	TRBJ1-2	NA	TGTGCCAGCAGCTTAGCGACAGCTAACTATGGCTACACCTTC	CASSLATANYGYTF
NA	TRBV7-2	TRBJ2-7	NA	TGTGCCAGCAGCTTAGAAGGGTTACCCTCCTACGAGCAGTACTTC	CASSLEGLPSYEQYF
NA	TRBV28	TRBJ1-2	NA	TGTGCCAGCACACTGGTCGGATATGGCTACACCTTC	CASTLVGYGYTF
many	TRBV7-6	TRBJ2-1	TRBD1	TGTGCCAGCAGCTTGAGGGACAGAGGAGGAAATGAGCAGTTCTTC	CASSLRDRGGNEQFF
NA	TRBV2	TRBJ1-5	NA	TGTGCCAGCAGTGAGTTCAGGGGCGATCAGCCCCAGCATTTT	CASSEFRGDQPQHF
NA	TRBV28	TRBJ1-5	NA	TGTGCCAGCGGTTTGGGGGGACAGCCCCAGCATTTT	CASGLGGQPQHF
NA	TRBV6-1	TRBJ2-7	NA	TGTGCCAGCGGAAAGGGCTACGAGCAGTACTTC	CASGKGYEQYF
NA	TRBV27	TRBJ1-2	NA	TGTGCCAGCAGGAAGGCAGGGAACTATGGCTACACCTTC	CASRKAGNYGYTF
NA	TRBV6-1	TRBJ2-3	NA	TGTGCCAGCAGTGAATCCGGGGTCCCAGATACGCAGTATTTT	CASSESGVPDTQYF
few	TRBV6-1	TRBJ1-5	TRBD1	TGTGCCACCTCCGCCGGGACAGGGAATCAGCCCCAGCATTTT	CATSAGTGNQPQHF
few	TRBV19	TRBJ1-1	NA	TGTGCCAGTAGTATAAGGGACAACACTGAAGCTTTCTTT	CASSIRDNTEAFF
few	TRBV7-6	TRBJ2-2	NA	TGTGCCAGCAGCTTCAGGGGTCTGAACACCGGGGAGCTGTTTTTT	CASSFRGLNTGELFF
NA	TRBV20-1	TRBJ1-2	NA	TGCAGTGTCCCGAGTCTCAGGACCTATGGCTACACCTTC	CSVPSLRTYGYTF
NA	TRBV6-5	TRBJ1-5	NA	TGTGCCAGCAGCTCCCTAAGGGGGTATGGCAATCAGCCCCAGCATTTT	CASSSLRGYGNQPQHF
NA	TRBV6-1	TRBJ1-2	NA	TGTGCCAGCAGGATTTTCGGGGGCTACACCTTC	CASRIFGGYTF
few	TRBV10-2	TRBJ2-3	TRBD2	TGCGCCAGCGGGGGACTAGCGGGAGTTGTGGGGAACACAGATACGCAGTATTTT	CASGGLAGVVGNTDTQYF
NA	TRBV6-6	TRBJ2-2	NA	TGTGCCAGCAGTTATACGGGCACCATAGCAGGGGAGCTGTTTTTT	CASSYTGTIAGELFF
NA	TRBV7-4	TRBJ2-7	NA	TGTGCCAGCAGCTTAGGGGACCAGGTGCCCCCCTACGAGCAGTACTTC	CASSLGDQVPPYEQYF
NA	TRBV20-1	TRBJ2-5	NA	TGCAGTGCTAGAGATCAGGGGTTGGAGACCCAGTACTTC	CSARDQGLETQYF
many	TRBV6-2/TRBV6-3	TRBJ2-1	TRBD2	TGTGCCAGCAGTCCCGTAGCGGGGGGACCTTACAATGAGCAGTTCTTC	CASSPVAGGPYNEQFF
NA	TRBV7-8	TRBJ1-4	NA	TGTGCCAGCAGCTTAGCGCGGGGGGCCCTGGGGGAAAAACTGTTTTTT	CASSLARGALGEKLFF
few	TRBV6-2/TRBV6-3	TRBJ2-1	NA	TGTGCCAGCGACAGCGGAGCGCCCTACAATGAGCAGTTCTTC	CASDSGAPYNEQFF
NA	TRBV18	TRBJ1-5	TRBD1	TGTGCCAGCTCACGACTGAGGACAGGCCCCAATCAGCCCCAGCATTTT	CASSRLRTGPNQPQHF
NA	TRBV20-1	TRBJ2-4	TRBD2	TGCAGTGCCGCTAGCGGGGCGCCCAAAAACATTCAGTACTTC	CSAASGAPKNIQYF
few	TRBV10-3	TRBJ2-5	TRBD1	TGTGCCATCAGCCCGGGACAGCAAGAGACCCAGTACTTC	CAISPGQQETQYF
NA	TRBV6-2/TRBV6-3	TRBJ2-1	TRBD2	TGTGCCAGCAGTTACCAACGGACACACGGACTAGCGGGAGGCCAGGTCCGCGAGCAGTTCTTC	CASSYQRTHGLAGGQVREQFF
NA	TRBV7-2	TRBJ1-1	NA	TGTGCCAGCAGCTCTAACAGGGCGGCGAACACTGAAGCTTTCTTT	CASSSNRAANTEAFF
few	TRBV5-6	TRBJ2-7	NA	TGTGCCAGCAGCTTGGAACAGGGTTACTACGAGCAGTACTTC	CASSLEQGYYEQYF
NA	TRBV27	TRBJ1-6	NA	TGTGCCAGCAGTTTCTCGGCCAGGGGTGGTTTATATAATTCACCCCTCCACTTT	CASSFSARGGLYNSPLHF
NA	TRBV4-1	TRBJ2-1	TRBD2	TGCGCCAGCAGCCAATGGGGACTAGCGGGAGTTAATGAGCAGTTCTTC	CASSQWGLAGVNEQFF
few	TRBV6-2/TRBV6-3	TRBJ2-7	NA	TGTGCCAGCAGTTACGATCCAGGCAGACAGGAGCAGTACTTC	CASSYDPGRQEQYF
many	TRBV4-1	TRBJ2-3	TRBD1	TGCGCCAGCAGCCAGGTGGGACAGCCCAGCACAGATACGCAGTATTTT	CASSQVGQPSTDTQYF
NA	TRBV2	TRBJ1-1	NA	TGTGCCAGCAAAACGCCTGGGCTCACGAACACTGAAGCTTTCTTT	CASKTPGLTNTEAFF
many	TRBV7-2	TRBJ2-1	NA	TGTGCCAGCAGCTTAAGGGGAAGCTCCTACAATGAGCAGTTCTTC	CASSLRGSSYNEQFF